The 21 T cell receptor beta chains below come from one sample, sequenced in a study of type 1 regulatory T cells. TCRdb reanalysed the reads using MiXCR and keeps one entry per CDR3 protein. The data show approximately 90,000 distinct CDR3 sequences, 31% seen once. The specimen was CD4+ T cells, either the whole sample or a sorted fraction (not recorded which). Receptor source: a human donor in good health.

In this sample, this clonotype turned up a few times. The V call is TRBV19, the J call TRBJ2-1, with 9 bases fitting TRBD1. Germline V gene data show CDR1 as LNHDA and CDR2 as SQIVND (reference sequence). After removal of 5 bases from V and 8 bases from J, the junction contained 4 bases not matched to a gene. This CDR3 region has 13 residues. The CDR3 sequence is CASSVTGGHEQFF. The CDR3 nucleotides are TGTGCCAGTAGTGTGACAGGGGGGCATGAGCAGTTCTTC.

This clonotype showed up just a few times. As DNA, the CDR3 is TGTGCCAGCAGTTTTAAGTTGGCCGGGGAGCTGTTTTTT. This gives the protein CASSFKLAGELFF. The chain links TRBV25-1 to TRBJ2-2; D uncertain. The length of the CDR3 is 13 residues. Germline assignment: CDR1 MGHDK and CDR2 SYGVNS. V lost 5 bases, J lost 6 bases, and 10 bases lay in between. Combining the CDR3 with reference TRBV25-1 and TRBJ2-2 gives the whole variable domain EADIYQTPRYLVIGTGKKITLECSQTMGHDKMYWYQQDPGMELHLIHYSYGVNSTEKGDLSSESTVSRIRTEHFPLTLESARPSHTSQYLCASSFKLAGELFFGEGSRLTVL.

The table lists this clonotype with a few counts. V and J are TRBV11-2 and TRBJ2-5; D is uncertain. Germline V gene data show CDR1 as SGHAT and CDR2 as FQNNGV. This CDR3 is 14 amino acids long. Deletions cut 5 bases from V and 1 base from J, with 11 bases between. The CDR3 DNA reads as TGTGCCAGCAGCCCAAATGGACCCCAAGAGACCCAGTACTTC. Encoded protein: CASSPNGPQETQYF.

The chain uses TRBV5-1 and TRBJ2-2; perhaps TRBD2 as D (6 bases). Germline lookup yields CDR1 SGHRS and CDR2 YFSETQ. This CDR3 has 17 residues. Trimming left V 0 bases short and J 3 bases short, with 15 bases between. CDR3 region: CASSLALVGGDTGELFF. CDR3 DNA sequence: TGCGCCAGCAGCTTGGCCCTGGTAGGCGGGGACACCGGGGAGCTGTTTTTT.

This clonotype has more than one count but fewer than ten. The chain employs TRBV5-1 and TRBJ2-7; 8 bases are a match to TRBD2. V gave up 2 bases and J gave up 3 bases; unmatched junction bases: 4. Germline V gene sequence: CDR1 SGHRS, CDR2 YFSETQ. CDR3 length: 14 residues. The CDR3 DNA is TGCGCCAGCAGCTTTCCGGGACTAGACTACGAGCAGTACTTC. Its translation is CASSFPGLDYEQYF. Full variable domain (rest looked up from reference TRBV5-1 and TRBJ2-7): KAGVTQTPRYLIKTRGQQVTLSCSPISGHRSVSWYQQTPGQGLQFLFEYFSETQRNKGNFPGRFSGRQFSNSRSEMNVSTLELGDSALYLCASSFPGLDYEQYFGPGTRLTVT.

V gene TRBV7-3 combines with J gene TRBJ1-6, with 7 bases matching TRBD1. After removal of 1 base from V and 9 bases from J, the junction contained 6 bases not matched to a gene. In germline, CDR1 is SGHTA, CDR2 FQGTGA. The CDR3 runs to 15 residues. This CDR3 reads CASSLIGTEISPLHF. CDR3 in DNA: TGTGCCAGCAGCTTAATAGGGACAGAGATTTCACCCCTCCACTTT. Full variable domain (rest looked up from reference TRBV7-3 and TRBJ1-6): GAGVSQTPSNKVTEKGKYVELRCDPISGHTALYWYRQSLGQGPEFLIYFQGTGAADDSGLPNDRFFAVRPEGSVSTLKIQRTERGDSAVYLCASSLIGTEISPLHFGNGTRLTVT.

This chain links TRBV3-1 with TRBJ2-7; 7 bases are a match to TRBD1. The CDR3 length is 15 residues. Germline values: CDR1 LGHDT, CDR2 YNNKEL (reference sequence). The ends lost 4 bases at V and 4 bases at J; junction bases unmatched: 10. The CDR3 DNA is TGTGCCAGCAGCCGGGGTACGACAGGGATGTACGAGCAGTACTTC. Translated, it gives CASSRGTTGMYEQYF.

This clonotype was counted between two and nine times. The chain combines TRBV5-6 with TRBJ2-7; 10 nucleotides line up with TRBD2. V shed 4 bases and J 3 bases; nucleotides not matched to a gene: 10. Germline-derived CDR1 and CDR2 are SGHDT and YYEEEE. This CDR3 is 16 amino acids long. CDR3 loop: CASSPNGLAAVYEQYF. The CDR3 coding sequence is TGTGCCAGCAGCCCGAATGGACTAGCGGCCGTCTACGAGCAGTACTTC.

This clonotype was seen a few times. The J gene is TRBJ2-5, the V gene TRBV20-1; 16 nucleotides match TRBD2. The CDR3 length is 17 residues. The junction had 11 bases not matched to a gene; V was cut back by 5 bases and J by 5 bases. Germline V gene sequence: CDR1 DFQATT, CDR2 SNEGSKA (reference sequence). The CDR3 coding sequence is TGCAGTGCTTACGCGGGACTAGCGGGAGGGATATTCGAGACCCAGTACTTC. Amino acid sequence: CSAYAGLAGGIFETQYF.

The chain employs TRBV5-1 and TRBJ2-7, with 9 positions matching TRBD2. Germline trimming cut 4 bases from V and 2 bases from J; bases unmatched to any gene: 19. Germline assignment: CDR1 SGHRS and CDR2 YFSETQ. This CDR3 spans 19 amino acids. The CDR3 spells CASSRGPPSGLATPYEQYF. The CDR3 DNA sequence: TGCGCCAGCAGCAGGGGACCGCCCTCGGGACTAGCAACCCCCTACGAGCAGTACTTC.

V usage is TRBV20-1 and J usage is TRBJ1-5; D is unclear. Between the trimmed V and J ends, which lost 0 bases and 4 bases, there was a span of 10 bases. CDR3 length: 14 residues. Per the germline V gene, CDR1 is DFQATT and CDR2 is SNEGSKA (reference sequence). CDR3 sequence: CSARDPQRNQPQHF. DNA for the CDR3: TGCAGTGCTAGAGATCCCCAGCGGAATCAGCCCCAGCATTTT.

V gene TRBV4-2 combines with J gene TRBJ2-2; D is unclear. The CDR3 is 11 amino acids. Germline CDR1 and CDR2: LGHNA and YNFKEQ. Trimming took 3 bases from V and 5 from J, leaving 1 base between them. The CDR3 sequence is CASSQTGELFF. The CDR3 DNA follows: TGTGCCAGCAGCCAGACCGGGGAGCTGTTTTTT.

The chain combines TRBV3-1 with TRBJ2-3; 7 nucleotides line up with TRBD2. This CDR3 is 15 amino acids long. CDR1 and CDR2 (germline): LGHDT, YNNKEL (reference sequence). V lost 6 bases, J lost 2 bases, and 8 bases stayed unmatched. Here the CDR3 reads CASRPSGALTDTQYF. Written as DNA, the CDR3 is TGTGCCAGCAGACCTAGCGGAGCTCTCACAGATACGCAGTATTTT.

This chain connects TRBV5-1 to TRBJ2-3, with 14 bases that match TRBD2. V lost 4 bases and J lost 2; bases outside the gene matches: 6. The CDR3 runs to 17 residues. In germline, CDR1 is SGHRS, CDR2 YFSETQ. In DNA form, the CDR3 reads TGCGCCAGCAGCCCCGGGACTAGCGGGAGTGTCACAGATACGCAGTATTTT. This translates into CASSPGTSGSVTDTQYF.

The chain recombines TRBV6-5 with TRBJ2-2; weak D call: TRBD1 (6 bases). Germline lookup yields CDR1 MNHEY and CDR2 SVGAGI. The CDR3 is 17 residues long. Deletions cut 4 bases from V and 0 bases from J, with 15 bases between. The chain's CDR3 is CASSSPRQAANTGELFF. The CDR3 DNA sequence: TGTGCCAGCAGTTCCCCCCGACAGGCAGCGAACACCGGGGAGCTGTTTTTT.

The chain uses TRBV7-8 and TRBJ1-6, with unresolved D. The V gene's germline CDR1 is SGHVS and CDR2 FQNEAQ. The CDR3 is 18 amino acids. V was pared by 0 bases and J by 0 bases, with 12 bases between. CDR3: CASSLALPSSSYNSPLHF. DNA of the CDR3: TGTGCCAGCAGCTTAGCCCTCCCCTCGAGCTCCTATAATTCACCCCTCCACTTT.

This clonotype has more than one count but fewer than ten. The genes are TRBV30 and TRBJ2-1; 16 bases are shared with TRBD2. With 5 bases clipped from V and 4 bases from J, the junction kept 14 bases outside the gene matches. CDR1 and CDR2 from the germline V gene are GTSNPN and SVGIG (reference sequence). The CDR3 length is 19 residues. The CDR3 loop is CAWAFGTSGREGYYNEQFF. CDR3 DNA: TGTGCCTGGGCATTCGGGACTAGCGGGAGGGAAGGGTATTACAATGAGCAGTTCTTC.

The chain joins TRBV20-1 to TRBJ2-7; 10 bases agree with TRBD1. This CDR3 has 14 residues. Germline CDR1 and CDR2: DFQATT and SNEGSKA (reference sequence). V shed 5 bases and J 3 bases; nucleotides not matched to a gene: 7. CDR3 bases: TGCAGTGCTGCTCGGACAGGGGGGATCTACGAGCAGTACTTC. It yields the protein CSAARTGGIYEQYF.

There are a few counts of this clonotype. The genes are TRBV7-2 and TRBJ2-7; D is possibly TRBD2 (6 bases). The CDR3 loop spans 15 amino acids. Trimming took 1 base from V and 6 from J, leaving 16 bases between them. CDR1 is SGHTA and CDR2 is FQGNSA in the germline V gene. CDR3 residues: CASSLEAAEGSEQYF. The CDR3 region has the DNA TGTGCCAGCAGCTTAGAGGCAGCGGAGGGTAGCGAGCAGTACTTC. Combining the CDR3 with reference TRBV7-2 and TRBJ2-7 gives the whole variable domain GAGVSQSPSNKVTEKGKDVELRCDPISGHTALYWYRQSLGQGLEFLIYFQGNSAPDKSGLPSDRFSAERTGGSVSTLTIQRTQQEDSAVYLCASSLEAAEGSEQYFGPGTRLTVT.

CDR3 loop: CSAKLGRNLGNEQFF. The CDR3 DNA is TGCAGTGCTAAACTCGGACGTAACCTGGGGAATGAGCAGTTCTTC. The chain uses TRBV20-1 and TRBJ2-1; unclear D gene. V was cut by 4 bases and J by 7 bases, with 20 bases left in between. CDR1 and CDR2 (germline): DFQATT, SNEGSKA (reference sequence). The CDR3 has 15 residues.

This sequence joins TRBV19 and TRBJ2-1; no firm D call. CDR3 length: 13 amino acids. CDR1 and CDR2 from the germline V gene are LNHDA and SQIVND (reference sequence). V was pared by 8 bases and J by 0 bases, with 8 bases between. The CDR3 here is CASPYRSYNEQFF. The CDR3 DNA is TGTGCCAGTCCGTACCGCTCCTACAATGAGCAGTTCTTC. The full variable domain, rest sourced from reference TRBV19 and TRBJ2-1, is DGGITQSPKYLFRKEGQNVTLSCEQNLNHDAMYWYRQDPGQGLRLIYYSQIVNDFQKGDIAEGYSVSREKKESFPLTVTSAQKNPTAFYLCASPYRSYNEQFFGPGTRLTVL.